The clone carrying this T cell receptor beta chain occurred a few times. As yet, its antigen is unknown. Trimming cost V 1 base and J 8 bases, with 16 bases left between them. CDR1 and CDR2 from the germline V gene are SGHRS and YFSETQ. The CDR3 totals 16 residues. The entry originates in a study of PD-1 blockade in classical Hodgkin lymphoma. Study information: Nivolumab was administered to patients intravenously at 3 mg/kg every 2 weeks. Study observations and caveats: The study found that TCR diversity rose significantly by C4D1 in CD4+ but not CD8+ cells.

Produced via immunoSEQ multiplex PCR; TCRdb's table is partial and in-frame only. The sample contains roughly 140,000 clones, approximately 72% of which appear only once. Each patient's relapse followed autologous stem cell transplantation, and brentuximab vedotin exposure varied. This clonotype originated in a human donor with classical Hodgkin lymphoma. The sample in question was peripheral blood mononuclear cells (PBMCs), obtained before the second cycle of nivolumab. This rearrangement joins TRBV5-1 to TRBJ1-6, with unresolved D. CDR3 region: CASSLISPRGDSPLHF. As DNA, the CDR3 is TGCGCCAGCAGCTTGATCTCGCCCCGAGGAGATTCACCCCTCCACTTT.